This T cell receptor (beta chain) was obtained from a study of T cells in localized non-small cell lung cancer. Sequencing used immunoSEQ multiplex PCR; TCRdb keeps in-frame clones, though not all of them. The sample has some 30,000 clones, 90% to 95% seen once. The CDR3 spans 14 residues. V was shortened by 4 bases and J by 0 bases, with 9 bases between the two germline ends. Study-level findings and limits: As only one tumor region underwent sequencing, heterogeneity remains possible. Uninvolved adjacent lung showed the highest T cell clonality, exceeding tumor.

Remarks on this clone: Its cognate antigen is unknown.

The clonotype was recovered from a woman aged 35-70 years with stage I lung adenocarcinoma. The sample consisted of peripheral blood, taken before any cancer treatment. The chain carries TRBV23-1 and TRBJ1-1; no reliable D call. TRBV23-1 counts as an open reading frame of uncertain function. The CDR3: CASSRREVNTEAFF. The DNA for the CDR3 is TGCGCCAGCAGTCGACGGGAGGTGAACACTGAAGCTTTCTTT.